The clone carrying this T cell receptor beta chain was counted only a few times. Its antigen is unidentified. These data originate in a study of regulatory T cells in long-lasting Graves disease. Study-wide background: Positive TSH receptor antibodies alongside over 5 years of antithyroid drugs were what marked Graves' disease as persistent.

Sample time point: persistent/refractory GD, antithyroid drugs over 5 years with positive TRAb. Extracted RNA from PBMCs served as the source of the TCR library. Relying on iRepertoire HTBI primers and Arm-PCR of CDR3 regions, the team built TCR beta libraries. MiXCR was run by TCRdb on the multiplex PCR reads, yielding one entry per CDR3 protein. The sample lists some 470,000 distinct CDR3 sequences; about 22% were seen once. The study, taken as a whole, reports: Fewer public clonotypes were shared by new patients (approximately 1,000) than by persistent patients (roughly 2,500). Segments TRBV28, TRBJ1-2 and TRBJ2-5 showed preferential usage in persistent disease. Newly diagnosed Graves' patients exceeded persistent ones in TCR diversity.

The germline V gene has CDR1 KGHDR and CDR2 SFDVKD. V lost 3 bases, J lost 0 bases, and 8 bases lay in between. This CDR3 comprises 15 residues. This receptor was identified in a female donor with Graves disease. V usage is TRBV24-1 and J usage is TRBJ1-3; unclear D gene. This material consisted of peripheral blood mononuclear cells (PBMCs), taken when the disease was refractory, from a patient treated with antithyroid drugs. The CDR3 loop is CATSDPGNSGNTIYF. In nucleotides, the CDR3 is TGTGCCACCAGTGATCCGGGAAACTCTGGAAACACCATATATTTT.